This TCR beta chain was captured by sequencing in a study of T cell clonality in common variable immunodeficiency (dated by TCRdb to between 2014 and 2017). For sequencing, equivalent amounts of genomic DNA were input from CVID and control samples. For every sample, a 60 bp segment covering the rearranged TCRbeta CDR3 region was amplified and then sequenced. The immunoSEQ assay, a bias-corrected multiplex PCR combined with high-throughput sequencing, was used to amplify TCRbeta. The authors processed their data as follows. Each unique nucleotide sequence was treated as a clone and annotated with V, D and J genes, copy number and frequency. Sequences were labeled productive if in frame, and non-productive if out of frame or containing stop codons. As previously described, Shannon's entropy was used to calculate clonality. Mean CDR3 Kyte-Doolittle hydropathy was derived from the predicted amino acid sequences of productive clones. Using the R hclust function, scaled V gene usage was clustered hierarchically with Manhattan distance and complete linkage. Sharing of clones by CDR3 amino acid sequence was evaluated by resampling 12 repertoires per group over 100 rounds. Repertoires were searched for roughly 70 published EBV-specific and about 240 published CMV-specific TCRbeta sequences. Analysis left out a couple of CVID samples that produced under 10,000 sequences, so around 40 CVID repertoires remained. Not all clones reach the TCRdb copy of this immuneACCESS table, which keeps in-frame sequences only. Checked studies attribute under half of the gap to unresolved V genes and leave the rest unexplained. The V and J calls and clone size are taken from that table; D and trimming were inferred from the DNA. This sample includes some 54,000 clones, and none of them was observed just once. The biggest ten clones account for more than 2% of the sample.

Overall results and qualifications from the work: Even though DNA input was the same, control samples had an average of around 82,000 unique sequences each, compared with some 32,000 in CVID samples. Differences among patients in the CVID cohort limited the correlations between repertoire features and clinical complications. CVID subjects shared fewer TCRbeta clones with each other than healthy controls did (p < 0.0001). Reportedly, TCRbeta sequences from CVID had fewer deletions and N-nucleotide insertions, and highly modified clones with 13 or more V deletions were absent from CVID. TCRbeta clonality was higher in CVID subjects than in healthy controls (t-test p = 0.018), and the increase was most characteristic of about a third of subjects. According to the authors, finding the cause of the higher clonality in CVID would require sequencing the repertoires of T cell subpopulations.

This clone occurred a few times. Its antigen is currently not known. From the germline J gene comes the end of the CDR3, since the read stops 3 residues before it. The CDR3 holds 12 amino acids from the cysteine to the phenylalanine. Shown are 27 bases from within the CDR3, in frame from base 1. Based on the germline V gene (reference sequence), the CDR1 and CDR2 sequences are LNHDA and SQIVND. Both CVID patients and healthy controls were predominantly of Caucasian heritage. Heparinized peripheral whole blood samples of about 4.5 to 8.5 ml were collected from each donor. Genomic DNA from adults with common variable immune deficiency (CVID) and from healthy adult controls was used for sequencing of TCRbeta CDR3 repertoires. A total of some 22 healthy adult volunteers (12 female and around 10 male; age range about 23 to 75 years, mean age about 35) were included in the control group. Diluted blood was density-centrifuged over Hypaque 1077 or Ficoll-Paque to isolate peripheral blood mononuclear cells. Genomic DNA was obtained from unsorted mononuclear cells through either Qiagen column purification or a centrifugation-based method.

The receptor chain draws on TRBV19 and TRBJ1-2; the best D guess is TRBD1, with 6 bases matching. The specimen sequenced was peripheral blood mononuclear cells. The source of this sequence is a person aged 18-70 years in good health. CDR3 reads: CASSPADRDYTF. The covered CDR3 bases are TGTGCCAGTAGTCCCGCGGACAGAGAC.